Listed here are 15 T cell receptor beta chains from one sample, sequenced in a study of cytomegalovirus exposure and HLA in healthy donors. Both 60 Vbeta primers and 13 Jbeta primers went into the PCR. The repertoire was sequenced with immunoSEQ multiplex PCR; TCRdb's copy has only in-frame clones and lacks some. The data hold 180,000 or so clones, with over 60% observed a single time. The source material was PBMCs. The receptors originated from a man aged 40-50 years in good health and CMV-seropositive.

The rearrangement links TRBV7-9 to TRBJ2-7, with 8 bases identical to TRBD1. Germline trimming cut 5 bases from V and 5 bases from J; bases unmatched to any gene: 8. The germline gives CDR1 SEHNR, CDR2 FQNEAQ (reference sequence). CDR3 size: 14 residues. The chain's CDR3 is CASSQWDRRDEQYF. DNA of the CDR3: TGTGCCAGCAGCCAATGGGACAGGAGAGACGAGCAGTACTTC.

The chain combines TRBV6-1 with TRBJ2-5, with D perhaps matching TRBD2 (6 bases). Trimming shortened V by 4 bases and J by 2 bases, and 11 bases separated the two germline ends. From germline, CDR1 is MNHNS and CDR2 SASEGT. CDR3 size: 14 residues. The CDR3 is CASSVRGGQETQYF. The CDR3 nucleotides are TGTGCCAGCAGTGTAAGAGGAGGGCAAGAGACCCAGTACTTC.

This rearrangement joins TRBV28 to TRBJ1-4; 7 nucleotides agree with TRBD1. Germline CDR1 reads MDHEN; CDR2 reads SYDVKM. The CDR3 contains 16 residues. V shed 4 bases and J 8 bases; nucleotides not matched to a gene: 13. CDR3: CASSSTRTGTKEKLFF. CDR3 nucleotide sequence: TGTGCCAGCAGTTCCACGAGGACAGGCACCAAGGAAAAACTGTTTTTT.

The chain combines TRBV7-2 with TRBJ1-2; D gene ambiguous. The V and J ends lost 8 bases and 8 bases respectively, with 18 bases between them. CDR1 is SGHTA and CDR2 is FQGNSA in the germline V gene. This CDR3 has 13 amino acids. The CDR3 loop reads CASEWRPGEGYTF. For the CDR3, the DNA is TGTGCCAGCGAATGGAGGCCCGGGGAGGGCTACACCTTC.

CDR3 amino acids: CASSLSQGVRGYTF. The CDR3 DNA reads as TGTGCCAGCAGCCTCTCACAGGGGGTTCGGGGCTACACCTTC. This rearrangement joins TRBV11-2 to TRBJ1-2, with TRBD1 matching over 8 bases. V gave up 5 bases and J gave up 8 bases; unmatched junction bases: 10. Per germline, CDR1 SGHAT and CDR2 FQNNGV. The CDR3 loop spans 14 amino acids.

The CDR3 DNA is TGCGCCAGCAGCTTAACGGGACACTCGAACACCGGGGAGCTGTTTTTT. It specifies CASSLTGHSNTGELFF. The chain carries TRBV5-1 and TRBJ2-2, with D possibly TRBD1 on 6 matching bases. The ends were cut back, 2 bases at V and 0 bases at J, with 11 bases in the middle. This CDR3 is 16 amino acids long. In germline, CDR1 is SGHRS, CDR2 YFSETQ.

This rearrangement joins TRBV6-1 to TRBJ2-1, with a weak D call TRBD2 (5 bases). Looked up from germline, CDR1 is MNHNS and CDR2 is SASEGT. The CDR3 is 17 amino acids. Trimming pared 4 bases from V and 2 bases from J, leaving 18 bases between. CDR3 sequence: CASSVLAADSAYNEQFF. The CDR3 DNA is TGTGCCAGCAGTGTATTAGCAGCGGACTCCGCCTACAATGAGCAGTTCTTC.

The chain's CDR3 is CASSFGGKSYEQYF. DNA for the CDR3: TGTGCCAGCAGCTTCGGGGGGAAGAGCTACGAGCAGTACTTC. The chain couples TRBV5-6 to TRBJ2-7; 7 bases map to TRBD2. V lost 2 bases, J lost 3 bases, and 5 bases stayed unmatched. In germline, CDR1 is SGHDT, CDR2 YYEEEE. The CDR3 is made up of 14 amino acids.

This clone has just a few counts. This rearrangement joins TRBV5-1 to TRBJ2-1; no clear D. The V gene's germline CDR1 is SGHRS and CDR2 YFSETQ. V lost 0 bases, J lost 0 bases, and 7 bases lay in between. The CDR3 covers 15 residues. CDR3 amino acids: CASSLGALSYNEQFF. The CDR3 DNA reads TGCGCCAGCAGCTTGGGAGCCCTCTCCTACAATGAGCAGTTCTTC.

The rearrangement joins TRBV5-6 to TRBJ2-5; 7 nucleotides agree with TRBD2. Germline V gene sequence: CDR1 SGHDT, CDR2 YYEEEE. The CDR3 contains 15 residues. After removal of 4 bases from V and 5 bases from J, the junction contained 11 bases not matched to a gene. This chain's CDR3 is CASSGTSGALETQYF. Written as DNA, the CDR3 is TGTGCCAGCAGCGGAACCAGCGGGGCTTTGGAGACCCAGTACTTC.

This chain joins TRBV12-5 and TRBJ2-3; D is perhaps TRBD1 (6 bases). CDR1 is LGHNT, CDR2 FRNRAP, per germline. The CDR3 contains 17 residues. Trimming took 2 bases from V and 0 from J, leaving 15 bases between them. CDR3 region: CASGLNRQVTSTDTQYF. CDR3 bases: TGTGCTAGTGGTTTGAACAGACAGGTTACTAGCACAGATACGCAGTATTTT.

The chain has TRBV27 and TRBJ2-7; the match to TRBD1 covers 10 bases. This CDR3 spans 14 amino acids. V trimming: 6 bases; J trimming: 1 base; junction bases outside the gene matches: 3. CDR1 is MNHEY and CDR2 is SMNVEV in the germline V gene (reference sequence). CDR3 nucleotide sequence: TGTGCCAGCAGCAGACAGGGGGCGTCCTACGAGCAGTACTTC. It is translated as CASSRQGASYEQYF.

The V and J genes are TRBV4-1 and TRBJ2-7, with TRBD1 matching 10 bases. Germline V CDR1 and CDR2: MGHRA, YSYEKL. The length of the CDR3 is 15 residues. Germline trimming cut 2 bases from V and 2 bases from J; bases unmatched to any gene: 3. In DNA, the CDR3 is TGCGCCAGCAGCCAATTGGGACAGGGGACCTACGAGCAGTACTTC. Translating it yields CASSQLGQGTYEQYF.

This sequence joins TRBV6-1 and TRBJ2-7; D gene ambiguous. Trimming left V 2 bases short and J 4 bases short, with 12 bases between. Per germline, CDR1 MNHNS and CDR2 SASEGT. The CDR3 is 14 amino acids. The CDR3 DNA is TGTGCCAGCAGTGAATTTGGAAGCGCTTACGAGCAGTACTTC. Residues: CASSEFGSAYEQYF.

The chain combines TRBV5-4 with TRBJ2-1, with 14 bases fitting TRBD2. Germline CDR1 is SGHNT and CDR2 is YYREEE (reference sequence). V lost 6 bases, J lost 7 bases, and 9 bases stayed unmatched. The CDR3 is 16 amino acids. The CDR3 is CASTRLAGGPGNEQFF. As DNA, the CDR3 is TGTGCCAGCACCCGACTAGCGGGAGGGCCTGGTAATGAGCAGTTCTTC.